This passage covers 26 T cell receptor beta chains from one sample sequenced in a study of cytomegalovirus exposure and HLA in healthy donors. Amplification used 60 Vbeta primers and 13 Jbeta primers. The data were produced by immunoSEQ multiplex PCR, yet TCRdb's version contains in-frame clones alone and is incomplete. The top ten hold about 0.39% of the sample, which has approximately 160,000 clones, more than 70% seen once. The sample consisted of PBMCs. The receptors come from a boy under 10 years old in good health and CMV-seronegative.

J is TRBJ2-5 and V is TRBV18, with D maybe TRBD2 (5 bases). With 3 bases removed from V and 0 bases from J, the gap between germline ends came to 11 bases. The CDR3 runs 15 residues. Germline V gene data show CDR1 as KGHSH and CDR2 as LQKENI. The CDR3, as DNA: TGTGCCAGCTCACCGCCGGGCGGGTACCAAGAGACCCAGTACTTC. It specifies CASSPPGGYQETQYF.

The rearrangement joins TRBV7-9 to TRBJ2-3; no clear D gene. The V gene's germline CDR1 is SEHNR and CDR2 FQNEAQ (reference sequence). The V end was cut by 5 bases, the J end by 5 bases, with 14 bases between. The length of the CDR3 is 14 residues. The CDR3 loop reads CASSLTALQDTQYF. As DNA, the CDR3 is TGTGCCAGCAGCCTCACTGCACTCCAAGATACGCAGTATTTT.

The rearrangement links TRBV19 to TRBJ1-1; weak D call: TRBD1 (6 bases). Germline V gives CDR1 LNHDA, CDR2 SQIVND (reference sequence). The length of the CDR3 is 14 residues. V was trimmed by 3 bases and J by 1 base, leaving 9 bases between them. The CDR3 region has the DNA TGTGCCAGTAGTATCGGACAGAGGAACACTGAAGCTTTCTTT. Its translation: CASSIGQRNTEAFF.

The rearrangement joins TRBV30 to TRBJ1-1, with 9 bases lining up with TRBD1. This CDR3 comprises 16 residues. From germline, CDR1 is GTSNPN and CDR2 SVGIG (reference sequence). V gave up 2 bases and J gave up 1 base; unmatched junction bases: 8. CDR3 sequence (DNA): TGTGCCTGGAGTACTCCCCGGGACAGGGAGAACACTGAAGCTTTCTTT. Residues: CAWSTPRDRENTEAFF.

The genes are TRBV7-2 and TRBJ1-2, with 8 bases fitting TRBD1. V gave up 4 bases and J gave up 8 bases; unmatched junction bases: 3. Germline V gene data show CDR1 as SGHTA and CDR2 as FQGNSA. The CDR3 covers 12 residues. CDR3 coding DNA: TGTGCCAGCAGCTCAGGACAGGGAGGCTACACCTTC. This gives the protein CASSSGQGGYTF.

In this sample, this clone turned up a few times. The chain joins TRBV30 to TRBJ1-1; D gene unclear. CDR3 length: 14 amino acids. Germline V gene sequence: CDR1 GTSNPN, CDR2 SVGIG (reference sequence). With 0 bases removed from V and 3 bases from J, the gap between germline ends came to 11 bases. The CDR3: CAWSVEPGDTEAFF. The CDR3 DNA reads as TGTGCCTGGAGTGTAGAACCCGGAGACACTGAAGCTTTCTTT.

The V gene is TRBV9, the J gene TRBJ1-3; D may be TRBD1 (5 bases). V was trimmed by 4 bases and J by 1 base, leaving 9 bases between them. The CDR3 sequence is 14 residues long. The germline CDR1 and CDR2 sequences are SGDLS and YYNGEE. The CDR3 DNA reads as TGTGCCAGCAGCCCGGGGGGGTCTGGAAACACCATATATTTT. Translated, it gives CASSPGGSGNTIYF.

This chain links TRBV5-6 with TRBJ2-5, with D possibly TRBD1 on 6 matching bases. The end of the DNA is better explained by TRBJ2-7, so the J call may be wrong. The length of the CDR3 is 15 residues. Germline V lookup: CDR1 SGHDT, CDR2 YYEEEE. CDR3 bases: TGTGCCAGCAGCCCACTCTCGACAGGCTCCTACGAGCAGTACTTC. Encoded protein: CASSPLSTGSYEQYF.

About this clone itself: Other DNA variants within this sample encode the same CDR3. The chain couples TRBV27 to TRBJ2-1, with D maybe TRBD2 (5 bases). CDR1 is MNHEY, CDR2 SMNVEV, per germline (reference sequence). The CDR3 totals 15 residues. Trimming removed 0 bases from V and 0 bases from J, with 6 bases in between. CDR3 protein: CASSLSGSSYNEQFF. CDR3 DNA sequence: TGTGCCAGCAGTTTATCGGGGAGCTCCTACAATGAGCAGTTCTTC.

The gene calls are TRBV18 and TRBJ1-1; maybe TRBD1 (5 bases). The germline V gene encodes CDR1 KGHSH and CDR2 LQKENI. The V and J ends lost 3 bases and 5 bases respectively, with 13 bases between them. CDR3 length: 14 residues. CDR3 DNA sequence: TGTGCCAGCTCACCGCAGGGTCTGTGGACTGAAGCTTTCTTT. Amino acid sequence: CASSPQGLWTEAFF. Supplemented by reference TRBV18 and TRBJ1-1, the full variable domain reads NAGVMQNPRHLVRRRGQEARLRCSPMKGHSHVYWYRQLPEEGLKFMVYLQKENIIDESGMPKERFSAEFPKEGPSILRIQQVVRGDSAAYFCASSPQGLWTEAFFGQGTRLTVV.

This clone was seen once. The chain couples TRBV2 to TRBJ2-7; TRBD2 matches 11 bases. This CDR3 comprises 14 residues. V was pared by 5 bases and J by 4 bases, with 4 bases of the junction left unmatched. Germline loops: CDR1 SNHLY, CDR2 FYNNEI. The CDR3 coding sequence is TGTGCCAGCAGTCCTAGCGGGAGGAGGTACGAGCAGTACTTC. Translation gives CASSPSGRRYEQYF.

The chain recombines TRBV5-5 with TRBJ1-1; D is undetermined. This CDR3 region has 15 residues. Deletions cut 4 bases from V and 2 bases from J, with 15 bases between. Germline V gives CDR1 SGHKS, CDR2 YYEKEE (reference sequence). CDR3 sequence (DNA): TGTGCCAGCAGCGGCTCCCACGCAGGTAACACTGAAGCTTTCTTT. It translates to CASSGSHAGNTEAFF.

The J gene is TRBJ1-1, the V gene TRBV6-5, with D hard to call. Trimming removed 2 bases from V and 1 base from J, with 8 bases in between. Looked up from germline, CDR1 is MNHEY and CDR2 is SVGAGI. This CDR3 contains 14 residues. The CDR3 DNA reads TGTGCCAGCAGTTACCTTAACACGAACACTGAAGCTTTCTTT. Translating gives CASSYLNTNTEAFF.

The table lists this clone with a count of one. V and J are TRBV5-6 and TRBJ2-5, with D possibly matching TRBD2 (6 bases). The J call may not be correct, given that the DNA end is closer to TRBJ2-7. The CDR3 contains 15 residues. Germline V gene data show CDR1 as SGHDT and CDR2 as YYEEEE. The CDR3 DNA is TGTGCCAGCAGCTTGGGTATAAGCGCGGGATTCGAGCAGTACTTC. Its protein is CASSLGISAGFEQYF.

This clone appeared once. The rearrangement joins TRBV27 to TRBJ2-7; TRBD1 agrees at 7 bases. CDR1 is MNHEY, CDR2 SMNVEV, per germline (reference sequence). The CDR3 consists of 12 residues. V lost 9 bases, J lost 0 bases, and 2 bases stayed unmatched. CDR3 DNA sequence: TGTGCCAGTAGACAGGGCTCCTACGAGCAGTACTTC. Amino acid sequence: CASRQGSYEQYF.

This clone was found a few times. This sequence joins TRBV12-5 and TRBJ1-1; 8 bases are shared with TRBD1. CDR3 length equals 14 residues. J gave up 1 base and V 4 bases, and 2 bases lay outside the gene matches. Per germline, CDR1 LGHNT and CDR2 FRNRAP. CDR3: CASGYGTGNTEAFF. CDR3 in DNA: TGTGCTAGTGGTTACGGGACAGGGAACACTGAAGCTTTCTTT.

This rearrangement joins TRBV5-1 to TRBJ1-1, with a possible D match to TRBD1 (5 bases). Per germline, CDR1 SGHRS and CDR2 YFSETQ. CDR3 length: 15 residues. Deletions cut 4 bases from V and 0 bases from J, with 13 bases between. The CDR3 sequence: CASSHGGDVNTEAFF. CDR3 bases: TGCGCCAGCAGCCACGGAGGGGACGTGAACACTGAAGCTTTCTTT.

V gene TRBV6-5 combines with J gene TRBJ2-7; 10 bases agree with TRBD1. CDR1 is MNHEY and CDR2 is SVGAGI in the germline V gene. CDR3 length: 14 amino acids. The trim removed 2 bases at V and 3 bases at J, leaving 1 base unmatched. CDR3 region: CASSYRDRGYEQYF. The CDR3 DNA follows: TGTGCCAGCAGTTACAGGGACAGGGGCTACGAGCAGTACTTC.

V gene TRBV9 combines with J gene TRBJ1-2; 7 positions agree with TRBD1. Germline V CDR1 and CDR2: SGDLS, YYNGEE. The CDR3 runs to 14 residues. Trimming at V came to 2 bases and at J to 0 bases, leaving 1 base not matched to a gene. The DNA of the CDR3 is TGTGCCAGCAGCGTCCAGGGGGCTAACTATGGCTACACCTTC. This gives the protein CASSVQGANYGYTF.

This clone appeared once. The chain employs TRBV21-1 and TRBJ2-2; the table's D gene call, TRBD1, was not cross checked with the DNA. TRBV21-1 is an annotated pseudogene. The CDR3 length is 16 residues. The CDR3: CASSKAQDTGSWELFF. Written as DNA, the CDR3 is TGTGCCAGCAGCAAAGCGCAGGATACAGGATCCTGGGAGCTGTTTTTT.

V gene TRBV6-4 combines with J gene TRBJ2-1; 8 bases align to TRBD2. Trimming cost V 0 bases and J 6 bases; bases outside gene matches: 7. CDR1 and CDR2 (germline): MRHNA, SNTAGT. CDR3 size: 16 residues. The CDR3: CASSDSFLAGLNEQFF. CDR3 DNA: TGTGCCAGCAGTGACTCTTTCCTAGCGGGCCTCAATGAGCAGTTCTTC.

The genes are TRBV9 and TRBJ1-1; no clear D gene. V lost 1 base, J lost 3 bases, and 7 bases lay in between. The CDR3 loop spans 13 amino acids. CDR1 is SGDLS and CDR2 is YYNGEE in the germline V gene. CDR3 sequence (DNA): TGTGCCAGCAGCGTAACTCGAGACACTGAAGCTTTCTTT. Protein product: CASSVTRDTEAFF.

The V gene is TRBV9, the J gene TRBJ2-7; 8 bases are shared with TRBD2. Germline V gene data show CDR1 as SGDLS and CDR2 as YYNGEE. This CDR3 comprises 15 residues. V shed 0 bases, J shed 2 bases, and the junction held 4 bases outside the gene matches. CDR3 bases: TGTGCCAGCAGCGTAGGTCTAGCGGGCCCCTACGAGCAGTACTTC. Amino acids: CASSVGLAGPYEQYF.

The chain carries TRBV27 and TRBJ2-1, with 10 bases fitting TRBD1. Germline CDR1 reads MNHEY; CDR2 reads SMNVEV (reference sequence). The CDR3 runs 15 residues. Unmatched junction bases numbered 6, after V lost 7 bases and J lost 3 bases. The chain's CDR3 is CASKPGTGVYNEQFF. The CDR3 nucleotides are TGTGCCAGCAAGCCCGGGACAGGGGTCTACAATGAGCAGTTCTTC.

The J gene is TRBJ2-5, the V gene TRBV21-1; the D call TRBD1 from the table was never checked on the DNA. Gene TRBJ2-7 matches the end of the DNA better, so the J call may be wrong. TRBV21-1 is termed a pseudogene. This CDR3 comprises 16 residues. In DNA, the CDR3 is TGTGCCAGTCACCCACGGGACACTCGACGATTAGTCGAGCAGTACTTC. This codes for CASHPRDTRRLVEQYF.

The chain joins TRBV6-5 to TRBJ2-7; 7 nucleotides align to TRBD1. The ends lost 5 bases at V and 1 base at J; junction bases unmatched: 8. The germline gives CDR1 MNHEY, CDR2 SVGAGI. CDR3 length: 15 amino acids. CDR3 loop: CASSRRPGQSYEQYF. CDR3 in DNA: TGTGCCAGCAGTCGCCGACCGGGACAGTCCTACGAGCAGTACTTC.